This T cell receptor beta chain was captured by sequencing in a study of cytomegalovirus exposure and HLA in healthy donors. General study findings and limits: The Asian-associated ancestry cluster reportedly had fewer N-insertions than the approximately 690-donor mean in a later analysis. There were some 150 TCR beta chains listed as cytomegalovirus-associated. TCR beta V- and J-gene trimming, according to a later analysis, was linked to a missense DCLRE1C variant. Most CMV-associated TCR beta chains appeared HLA-restricted in a later analysis.

Notes on this clone: Its antigen is still unknown.

Vbeta (60) and Jbeta (13) primers were used in the PCR. The table came from immunoSEQ multiplex PCR; TCRdb's copy has only in-frame clones and leaves some out. The sample consists of about 110,000 clones, 60% to 85% of them appearing once. The source of this sequence is a woman aged 25 to 39 in good health and CMV-seronegative. Sequencing was carried out using PBMCs.

Written as DNA, the CDR3 is TGTGCCAGCAGCGAGACAGGGAACTATGGCTACACCTTC. Encoded protein: CASSETGNYGYTF. The J gene is TRBJ1-2, the V gene TRBV9; 7 nucleotides agree with TRBD1. The CDR3 spans 13 residues. V lost 3 bases, J lost 2 bases, and 1 base stayed unmatched. In germline, CDR1 is SGDLS, CDR2 YYNGEE. Variable domain in full (rest from reference TRBV9 and TRBJ1-2): DSGVTQTPKHLITATGQRVTLRCSPRSGDLSVYWYQQSLDQGLQFLIQYYNGEERAKGNILERFSAQQFPDLHSELNLSSLELGDSALYFCASSETGNYGYTFGSGTRLTVV.